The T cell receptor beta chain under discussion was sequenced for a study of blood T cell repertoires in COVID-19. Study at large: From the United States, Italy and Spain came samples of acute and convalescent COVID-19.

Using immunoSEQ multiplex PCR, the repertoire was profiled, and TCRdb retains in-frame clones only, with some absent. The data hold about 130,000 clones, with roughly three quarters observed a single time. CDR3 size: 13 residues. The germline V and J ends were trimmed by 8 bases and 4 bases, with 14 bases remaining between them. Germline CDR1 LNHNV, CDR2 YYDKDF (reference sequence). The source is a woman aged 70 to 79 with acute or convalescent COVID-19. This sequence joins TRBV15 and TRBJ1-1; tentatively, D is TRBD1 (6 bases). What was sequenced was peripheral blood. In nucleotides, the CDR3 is TGTGCCACCGTAATGGACAGTTTCACTGAAGCTTTCTTT. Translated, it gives CATVMDSFTEAFF.